This T cell receptor beta chain stems from a study of T cell changes during pregnancy in multiple sclerosis. Germline V CDR1 and CDR2: SGDLS, YYNGEE. The trim removed 0 bases at V and 6 bases at J, leaving 8 bases unmatched. This CDR3 is 17 amino acids long. Produced via immunoSEQ multiplex PCR; TCRdb's table is partial and in-frame only. The sample has 90,000 or so clones; about 91% are singletons. The receptor was isolated from a female donor in good health, serving as a control in a pregnancy study. Some clones in this sample may be carry-over from other donors' samples. The chain recombines TRBV9 with TRBJ2-3; TRBD2 matches 12 bases. The source material was PBMCs, sampled in the first trimester of pregnancy. The chain's CDR3 is CASSVGASGRAGDTQYF. In DNA, the CDR3 is TGTGCCAGCAGCGTAGGTGCTAGCGGGAGGGCCGGGGATACGCAGTATTTT.